Listed below are T cell receptor beta chains from one sample, sequenced in a study of spatial heterogeneity in lung cancer. Each CDR3 protein gets one entry after TCRdb re-called the 5' RACE reads with MiXCR. The sample lists about 95,000 distinct CDR3 sequences, around 8.6% seen once, with about 7.1% in the top ten. The sample in question was PBMCs, obtained at surgery. The origin of the receptors is a male donor with early-stage non-small cell lung cancer. Both conserved end residues are part of each CDR3. A D gene is named only where the DNA matches it firmly. Only some rows state a clone size, as once, few, many or a class for expanded clones.

clone_size	v_call	d_call	j_call	cdr3_aa	cdr3_nt
.	TRBV19	.	TRBJ1-2	CASSIGGLNYGYSF	TGTGCCAGTAGTATAGGGGGCCTCAACTATGGCTACTCCTTC
.	TRBV6-2/TRBV6-3	.	TRBJ2-5	CASNRKGVGSEETQYF	TGTGCCAGCAACCGAAAGGGCGTCGGGTCGGAAGAGACCCAGTACTTC
many	TRBV7-9	.	TRBJ2-6	CASSLGGTGANVLTF	TGTGCCAGCAGCTTAGGAGGGACCGGGGCCAACGTCCTGACTTTC
.	TRBV2	.	TRBJ2-7	CASVGQGSYEQYF	TGTGCCAGTGTGGGGCAGGGAAGCTACGAGCAGTACTTC
few	TRBV11-3	.	TRBJ2-5	CASSLDPSLTQYF	TGTGCCAGCAGCTTAGACCCCTCTCTGACCCAGTACTTC
few	TRBV7-2	TRBD2	TRBJ2-1	CAARRLAGDYNEQFF	TGTGCCGCGCGAAGACTAGCGGGGGATTACAATGAGCAGTTCTTC
.	TRBV5-1	.	TRBJ2-2	CASTPGPINTGELFF	TGCGCCAGCACTCCGGGACCCATTAACACCGGGGAGCTGTTTTTT
.	TRBV15	.	TRBJ1-4	CATSSQIGRTNEKLFF	TGTGCCACCAGCAGTCAAATAGGGCGGACTAATGAAAAACTGTTTTTT
few	TRBV29-1	TRBD1	TRBJ2-2	CSVGQGSTGELFF	TGCAGCGTGGGACAGGGGTCGACCGGGGAGCTGTTTTTT
.	TRBV5-1	.	TRBJ1-4	CASSRGRNEKLFF	TGCGCCAGCAGCCGGGGCCGAAATGAAAAACTGTTTTTT
.	TRBV6-1	TRBD2	TRBJ2-6	CASNLRGGGGANVLTF	TGTGCCAGCAACCTCCGGGGGGGCGGAGGGGCCAACGTCCTGACTTTC
few	TRBV19	.	TRBJ2-3	CASSWKGTDTQYF	TGTGCCAGTAGTTGGAAGGGCACAGATACGCAGTATTTT
.	TRBV7-2	TRBD1	TRBJ1-1	CASSLGQGEAFF	TGTGCCAGCAGCTTGGGACAGGGGGAAGCTTTCTTT
.	TRBV10-1	.	TRBJ2-5	CASSERREETQYF	TGCGCCAGCAGTGAAAGAAGGGAAGAGACCCAGTACTTC
few	TRBV11-2	.	TRBJ2-1	CASSLGDSSPGEQFF	TGTGCCAGCAGCTTAGGAGACAGTTCCCCGGGGGAGCAGTTCTTC
.	TRBV7-2	TRBD2	TRBJ2-7	CASSRRSREGSEQYF	TGTGCCAGCAGCCGGCGCTCGCGGGAGGGATCCGAGCAGTACTTC
.	TRBV10-3	TRBD1	TRBJ1-1	CAITETGAFPTEAFF	TGTGCCATCACCGAGACAGGGGCCTTCCCAACTGAAGCTTTCTTT
few	TRBV20-1	.	TRBJ1-3	CSARPISGNTIYF	TGCAGTGCCCGACCGATCTCTGGAAACACCATATATTTT
few	TRBV7-2	.	TRBJ2-2	CASSIGGLNTGELFF	TGTGCCAGCAGCATCGGGGGCCTGAACACCGGGGAGCTGTTTTTT
.	TRBV6-4	TRBD1	TRBJ1-2	CASSSSGGSNYGYTF	TGTGCCAGCAGTTCTTCAGGGGGCTCTAACTATGGCTACACCTTC
many	TRBV5-1	TRBD2	TRBJ2-3	CASAPAGSGNTQYF	TGCGCCAGCGCCCCCGCGGGGAGCGGGAATACGCAGTATTTT
many	TRBV28	.	TRBJ1-5	CASSSSGVGNQPQHF	TGTGCCAGCAGTTCGTCCGGGGTAGGCAATCAGCCCCAGCATTTT
.	TRBV5-5	.	TRBJ1-1	CASSLEGVGTEAFF	TGTGCCAGCAGCTTGGAGGGAGTGGGCACTGAAGCTTTCTTT
few	TRBV3-1	TRBD2	TRBJ2-5	CASILAGSETQYF	TGTGCCAGCATCCTAGCGGGATCTGAGACCCAGTACTTC
.	TRBV5-1	.	TRBJ2-5	CASSNRGPETQYF	TGCGCCAGCAGCAACCGGGGCCCGGAGACCCAGTACTTC
few	TRBV7-9	.	TRBJ2-2	CASSSSGRNTGELFF	TGTGCCAGCAGCTCTTCCGGGAGGAACACCGGGGAGCTGTTTTTT
.	TRBV7-9	TRBD1	TRBJ2-1	CASSFNRGRNEQFF	TGTGCCAGCAGCTTTAACAGGGGGCGCAATGAGCAGTTCTTC
many	TRBV12-3/TRBV12-4	.	TRBJ1-6	CASSLWGGGSPLHF	TGTGCCAGCAGTTTATGGGGAGGGGGTTCACCCCTCCACTTT
few	TRBV9	TRBD2	TRBJ2-7	CASSEGGAGGSYEQYF	TGTGCCAGCAGCGAGGGGGGAGCGGGAGGGTCCTACGAGCAGTACTTC
many	TRBV5-1	.	TRBJ2-2	CASSSGLANTGELFF	TGCGCCAGCAGCTCGGGACTGGCGAACACCGGGGAGCTGTTTTTT
.	TRBV5-6	TRBD2	TRBJ2-7	CASSFARGGPYEQYF	TGTGCCAGCAGCTTTGCACGGGGGGGCCCCTACGAGCAGTACTTC
many	TRBV18	TRBD2	TRBJ2-3	CASSPLSGTSTDTQYF	TGTGCCAGCTCACCCCTTAGCGGGACTAGCACAGATACGCAGTATTTT
few	TRBV20-1	.	TRBJ1-4	CSARDQSGKGEKLFF	TGCAGTGCTAGAGATCAGTCAGGGAAGGGTGAAAAACTGTTTTTT
many	TRBV5-1	TRBD2	TRBJ2-7	CASTPGSGSGGSYEQYF	TGCGCCAGCACCCCGGGTAGCGGGAGTGGCGGTTCCTACGAGCAGTACTTC
many	TRBV10-3	.	TRBJ2-7	CAISESGGTYEQYF	TGTGCCATCAGTGAGTCTGGGGGGACGTACGAGCAGTACTTC
.	TRBV19	.	TRBJ1-2	CASSVSGTRGDYGYTF	TGTGCCAGTAGTGTATCCGGGACCCGGGGAGACTATGGCTACACCTTC
few	TRBV19	.	TRBJ2-5	CASSADQETQYF	TGTGCCAGTAGTGCTGACCAAGAGACCCAGTACTTC
.	TRBV6-1	.	TRBJ1-2	CASSLRGLDYGYTF	TGTGCCAGCAGTCTCCGGGGGCTGGACTATGGCTACACCTTC
.	TRBV20-1	.	TRBJ2-1	CSATTDPYNEQFF	TGCAGTGCTACGACAGACCCCTACAATGAGCAGTTCTTC
.	TRBV11-1	.	TRBJ2-3	CASSLTQGAGVGANTQYF	TGTGCCAGCAGCCTAACGCAGGGCGCCGGCGTGGGGGCGAATACGCAGTATTTT
many	TRBV29-1	.	TRBJ2-1	CSGETFSRDEQFF	TGCAGCGGAGAAACCTTCAGCAGGGATGAGCAGTTCTTC
few	TRBV7-9	.	TRBJ2-3	CASSLGLTGQDTQYF	TGTGCCAGCAGCTTAGGTCTCACAGGGCAAGATACGCAGTATTTT
.	TRBV20-1	TRBD2	TRBJ2-5	CSARDGGPSGSLETQYF	TGCAGTGCTAGAGACGGAGGGCCTAGCGGGAGTCTGGAGACCCAGTACTTC
.	TRBV11-2	.	TRBJ2-7	CASSLRQGYSSDEQYF	TGTGCCAGCAGCTTAAGGCAGGGTTATAGTTCGGACGAGCAGTACTTC
many	TRBV29-1	.	TRBJ1-1	CSVYAGWGTEAFF	TGCAGCGTTTATGCAGGGTGGGGCACTGAAGCTTTCTTT
few	TRBV2	TRBD2	TRBJ2-3	CASRGSGGTDTQYF	TGTGCCAGCAGAGGTAGCGGGGGCACAGATACGCAGTATTTT
.	TRBV6-5	.	TRBJ2-3	CASSYMGGADTQYF	TGTGCCAGCAGTTACATGGGGGGCGCAGATACGCAGTATTTT
many	TRBV5-1	TRBD1	TRBJ1-1	CASSPRQGGRTEAFF	TGCGCCAGCAGCCCCCGACAGGGTGGAAGGACTGAAGCTTTCTTT
.	TRBV2	.	TRBJ2-7	CASSGQPSSYEQYF	TGTGCCAGCAGTGGGCAGCCCAGCTCCTACGAGCAGTACTTC
few	TRBV3-1	.	TRBJ2-7	CASSQKIAYEQYF	TGTGCCAGCAGCCAAAAAATAGCCTACGAGCAGTACTTC
few	TRBV11-2	.	TRBJ2-3	CASSFLLAFTDTQYF	TGTGCCAGCAGCTTCCTGTTAGCGTTCACAGATACGCAGTATTTT
many	TRBV20-1	TRBD2	TRBJ2-1	CSARDPGTSGSYNEQFF	TGCAGTGCTAGAGATCCTGGGACTAGCGGCTCCTACAATGAGCAGTTCTTC
few	TRBV11-2	TRBD2	TRBJ2-1	CASSSVLAGGAWSLIYNEQFF	TGTGCCAGCAGCTCCGTACTAGCGGGAGGGGCTTGGAGTTTGATCTACAATGAGCAGTTCTTC
many	TRBV5-1	TRBD2	TRBJ2-1	CASSPASGGYNEQFF	TGCGCCAGCAGCCCCGCTAGCGGGGGATACAATGAGCAGTTCTTC
few	TRBV6-6	.	TRBJ2-2	CASSPTGTLSGELFF	TGTGCCAGCAGCCCGACCGGGACTCTGTCCGGGGAGCTGTTTTTT
many	TRBV7-9	.	TRBJ1-5	CASTERQAQNQPQHF	TGTGCCAGCACCGAGAGACAGGCCCAAAATCAGCCCCAGCATTTT
few	TRBV27	.	TRBJ1-2	CASSLFPANYGYTF	TGTGCCAGCAGTTTATTTCCGGCCAACTATGGCTACACCTTC
many	TRBV28	TRBD1	TRBJ1-2	CASTATGAGDGYTF	TGTGCCAGCACCGCGACAGGGGCTGGGGATGGCTACACCTTC
.	TRBV6-2/TRBV6-3	.	TRBJ1-6	CASSYFLRDSPLHF	TGTGCCAGCAGTTACTTCCTAAGGGATTCACCCCTCCACTTT